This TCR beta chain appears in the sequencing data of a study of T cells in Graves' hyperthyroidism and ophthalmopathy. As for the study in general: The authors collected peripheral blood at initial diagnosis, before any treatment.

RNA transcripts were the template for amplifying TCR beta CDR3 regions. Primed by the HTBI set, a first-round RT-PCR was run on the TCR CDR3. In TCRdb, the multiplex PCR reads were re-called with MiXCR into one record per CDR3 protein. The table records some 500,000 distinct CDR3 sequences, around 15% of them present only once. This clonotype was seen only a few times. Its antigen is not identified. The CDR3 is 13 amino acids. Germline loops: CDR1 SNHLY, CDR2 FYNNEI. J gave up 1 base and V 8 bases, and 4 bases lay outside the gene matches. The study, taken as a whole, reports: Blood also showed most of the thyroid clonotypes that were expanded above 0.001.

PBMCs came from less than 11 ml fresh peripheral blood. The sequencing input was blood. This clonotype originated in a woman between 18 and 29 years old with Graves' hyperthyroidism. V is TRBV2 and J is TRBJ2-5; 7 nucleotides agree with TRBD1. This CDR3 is CASLDRAQETQYF. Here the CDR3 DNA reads TGTGCCAGCCTTGACAGGGCCCAAGAGACCCAGTACTTC. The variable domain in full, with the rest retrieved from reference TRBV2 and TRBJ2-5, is EPEVTQTPSHQVTQMGQEVILRCVPISNHLYFYWYRQILGQKVEFLVSFYNNEISEKSEIFDDQFSVERPDGSNFTLKIRSTKLEDSAMYFCASLDRAQETQYFGPGTRLLVL.